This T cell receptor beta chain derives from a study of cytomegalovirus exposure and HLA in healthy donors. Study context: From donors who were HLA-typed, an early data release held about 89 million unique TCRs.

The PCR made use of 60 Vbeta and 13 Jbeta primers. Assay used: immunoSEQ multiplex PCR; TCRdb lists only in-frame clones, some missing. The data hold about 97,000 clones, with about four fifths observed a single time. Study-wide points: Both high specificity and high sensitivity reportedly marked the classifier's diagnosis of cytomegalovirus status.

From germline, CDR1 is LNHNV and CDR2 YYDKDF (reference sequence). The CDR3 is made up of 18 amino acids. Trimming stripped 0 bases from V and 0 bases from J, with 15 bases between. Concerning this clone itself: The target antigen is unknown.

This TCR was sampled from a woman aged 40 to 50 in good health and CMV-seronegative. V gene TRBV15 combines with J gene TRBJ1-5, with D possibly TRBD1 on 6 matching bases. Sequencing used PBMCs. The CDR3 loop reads CATSRDLTGAYSNQPQHF. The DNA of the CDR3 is TGTGCCACCAGCAGAGACTTGACAGGAGCGTATAGCAATCAGCCCCAGCATTTT.